The 17 T cell receptor beta chains presented below share a single source sample, sequenced in a study of T cell responses to AZD1222 COVID-19 vaccine. The table came from immunoSEQ multiplex PCR; TCRdb's copy has only in-frame clones and leaves some out. This table has fewer than 50,000 clones, around 80% appearing once. The source was peripheral blood, collected 28 days after the second dose of the MenACWY control vaccine. The origin of the receptors is an adult who received the MenACWY meningococcal vaccine as a control.

The chain joins TRBV18 to TRBJ2-3, with a weak D call TRBD1 (6 bases). From germline, CDR1 is KGHSH and CDR2 LQKENI. CDR3 length: 15 amino acids. Trimming removed 3 bases from V and 6 bases from J, with 16 bases in between. The CDR3 region is CASSPWAGDTDTQYF. CDR3 coding DNA: TGTGCCAGCTCACCCTGGGCAGGGGATACGGATACGCAGTATTTT.

This clone has a single count. The genes are TRBV7-9 and TRBJ1-2; D remains ambiguous. Deletions cut 6 bases from V and 2 bases from J, with 19 bases between. CDR1 is SEHNR, CDR2 FQNEAQ, per germline (reference sequence). This CDR3 contains 16 residues. CDR3 sequence (DNA): TGTGCCAGCAGAGTGGTTGGGCAGATACTGAACTATGGCTACACCTTC. This sequence encodes CASRVVGQILNYGYTF.

The chain joins TRBV12-5 to TRBJ2-5, with 7 bases that match TRBD1. Germline assignment: CDR1 LGHNT and CDR2 FRNRAP. Losses at the gene ends were 7 bases for V and 12 bases for J; bases not matched to a gene: 11. This CDR3 is 12 amino acids long. CDR3 in amino acids: CASAPSPGQKYF. The CDR3 DNA reads TGTGCTAGTGCTCCCTCTCCGGGACAGAAGTACTTC.

The chain employs TRBV10-2 and TRBJ2-2; possible D gene TRBD1, 8 bases. Looked up from germline, CDR1 is WSHSY and CDR2 is SAAADI. Trimming shortened V by 3 bases and J by 7 bases, and 18 bases separated the two germline ends. The CDR3 is made up of 16 amino acids. The CDR3 DNA sequence: TGCGCCAGCAGTGATCCCGGACAGGGCGGGAGCGGGGAGCTGTTTTTT. Translating gives CASSDPGQGGSGELFF.

The CDR3 nucleotides are TGCGCCAGCAGCTTGGAGTCTAGCGGTCACTACAATGAGCAGTTCTTC. It yields the protein CASSLESSGHYNEQFF. The rearrangement uses TRBV5-1 and TRBJ2-1; TRBD2 matches at 7 bases. The germline CDR1 and CDR2 sequences are SGHRS and YFSETQ. The CDR3 loop spans 16 amino acids. V dropped 0 bases and J dropped 3; count of bases not matched to a gene: 6.

In its sample, this clone was seen once. This chain uses TRBV28 with TRBJ1-4, with TRBD1 matching over 7 bases. With 5 bases clipped from V and 7 bases from J, the junction kept 7 bases outside the gene matches. Germline CDR1 reads MDHEN; CDR2 reads SYDVKM. CDR3 size: 14 residues. CDR3 DNA: TGTGCCAGCAGTGCAGGGGGGTCGGGTGAAAAACTGTTTTTT. Translating it yields CASSAGGSGEKLFF.

The gene calls are TRBV29-1 and TRBJ1-3; weak D call: TRBD1 (5 bases). CDR1 and CDR2 from the germline V gene are SQVTM and ANQGSEA. CDR3 length equals 16 residues. V was cut by 5 bases and J by 0 bases, with 17 bases left in between. The CDR3 reads CSVSGTGPSSGNTIYF. The DNA for the CDR3 is TGCAGCGTTTCGGGGACGGGACCAAGCTCTGGAAACACCATATATTTT.

The CDR3 here is CSASFGNTIYF. The CDR3 nucleotides read TGCAGTGCTAGTTTTGGAAACACCATATATTTT. The chain carries TRBV20-1 and TRBJ1-3, with unresolved D. V shed 3 bases and J shed 3 bases, with 3 bases lying between them. The CDR3 contains 11 residues. The germline V gene encodes CDR1 DFQATT and CDR2 SNEGSKA (reference sequence).

This clone has only a few counts. The CDR3 protein is CASSIEGSNQPQHF. DNA for the CDR3: TGTGCCAGTAGTATAGAGGGATCCAATCAGCCCCAGCATTTT. V is TRBV19 and J is TRBJ1-5; unclear D gene. The ends were cut back, 0 bases at V and 3 bases at J, with 6 bases in the middle. This CDR3 is 14 amino acids long. CDR1 LNHDA and CDR2 SQIVND come from the germline V gene (reference sequence).

The chain combines TRBV7-3 with TRBJ2-3; no definite D call. The CDR3 totals 15 residues. Looked up from germline, CDR1 is SGHTA and CDR2 is FQGTGA. V was cut by 7 bases and J by 4 bases, with 18 bases left in between. For the CDR3, the DNA is TGTGCCAGCAACCCGAACCTCCTTAATTCAGATACGCAGTATTTT. Its protein is CASNPNLLNSDTQYF. The whole variable domain, filled in from reference TRBV7-3 and TRBJ2-3, reads GAGVSQTPSNKVTEKGKYVELRCDPISGHTALYWYRQSLGQGPEFLIYFQGTGAADDSGLPNDRFFAVRPEGSVSTLKIQRTERGDSAVYLCASNPNLLNSDTQYFGPGTRLTVL.

V usage is TRBV7-9 and J usage is TRBJ2-7; D gene unclear. Deletions cut 8 bases from V and 6 bases from J, with 11 bases between. There are 11 residues in the CDR3. From germline, CDR1 is SEHNR and CDR2 FQNEAQ (reference sequence). The DNA of the CDR3 is TGTGCCAGCGCTAGGTTAGTCGAGCAGTACTTC. The encoded protein is CASARLVEQYF.

V usage is TRBV19 and J usage is TRBJ2-1, with D hard to call. CDR3 length equals 14 residues. Germline CDR1 is LNHDA and CDR2 is SQIVND (reference sequence). The V gene lost 2 bases and the J gene lost 7 bases, with 12 bases spanning the gap. The CDR3 nucleotides are TGTGCCAGTAGTATATTGCCAGGTGTGAATGAGCAGTTCTTC. It specifies CASSILPGVNEQFF.

This rearrangement joins TRBV9 to TRBJ1-3, with 7 bases identical to TRBD1. CDR3 length: 18 amino acids. Germline assignment: CDR1 SGDLS and CDR2 YYNGEE. The V gene end was trimmed by 4 bases and the J gene end by 0 bases; junction bases not matched to a gene: 13. This CDR3 is CASSPGQQLTSSGNTIYF. Written as DNA, the CDR3 is TGTGCCAGCAGCCCGGGACAGCAACTAACGAGCTCTGGAAACACCATATATTTT.

J is TRBJ2-1 and V is TRBV28; the D gene could be TRBD1 or TRBD2 (5 bases each). The CDR3 extends over 12 amino acids. V lost 6 bases, J lost 14 bases, and 17 bases lay in between. Germline CDR1 and CDR2: MDHEN and SYDVKM. CDR3 amino acids: CASRTVIRGEFF. CDR3 sequence (DNA): TGTGCCAGCAGAACGGTCATCCGAGGGGAGTTCTTC.

V is TRBV6-5 and J is TRBJ1-2, with unresolved D. V dropped 0 bases and J dropped 4 bases, with 9 bases sitting between them. The CDR3 is 14 residues long. Germline V gene sequence: CDR1 MNHEY, CDR2 SVGAGI. The CDR3 protein is CASSYSAASYGYTF. The CDR3 DNA is TGTGCCAGCAGTTACTCGGCAGCGTCCTATGGCTACACCTTC.

Concerning this clone: A read error is likely, as this CDR3 ends without the conserved phenylalanine or tryptophan. The DNA is omitted, as the CDR3 cannot be located on it reliably, and the CDR3 follows TCRdb's listing. The gene calls are TRBV30 and TRBJ1-1; the D segment call TRBD1 is taken from the table without a DNA check. The CDR3 length equals 9 residues, ends included. Germline assignment: CDR1 GTSNPN and CDR2 SVGIG (reference sequence). The CDR3 spells CASGTGQIV.

The genes are TRBV4-1 and TRBJ2-3; 11 nucleotides agree with TRBD2. The CDR3 totals 17 residues. V shed 3 bases and J 5 bases; nucleotides not matched to a gene: 10. Germline V gives CDR1 MGHRA, CDR2 YSYEKL. CDR3 sequence (DNA): TGCGCCAGCAGCCAGGACACTAGCGGGAGATTGGGAGATACGCAGTATTTT. Its translation is CASSQDTSGRLGDTQYF.